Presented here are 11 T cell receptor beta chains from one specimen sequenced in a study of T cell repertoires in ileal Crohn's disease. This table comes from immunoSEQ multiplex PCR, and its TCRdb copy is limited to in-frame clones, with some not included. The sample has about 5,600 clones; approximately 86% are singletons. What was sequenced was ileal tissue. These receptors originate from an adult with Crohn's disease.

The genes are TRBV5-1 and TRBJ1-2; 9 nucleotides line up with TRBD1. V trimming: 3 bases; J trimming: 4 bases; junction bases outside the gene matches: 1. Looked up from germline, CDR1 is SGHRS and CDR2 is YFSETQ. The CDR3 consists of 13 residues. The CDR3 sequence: CASSSGQGYGYTF. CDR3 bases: TGCGCCAGCAGCTCGGGACAGGGCTATGGCTACACCTTC.

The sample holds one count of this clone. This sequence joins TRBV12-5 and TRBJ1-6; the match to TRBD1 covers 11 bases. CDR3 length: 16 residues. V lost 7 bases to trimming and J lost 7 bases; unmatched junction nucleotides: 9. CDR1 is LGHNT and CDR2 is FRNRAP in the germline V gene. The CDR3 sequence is CASDRTGGLSNSPLHF. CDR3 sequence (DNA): TGTGCTAGTGATCGGACAGGGGGCCTGTCGAATTCACCCCTCCACTTT.

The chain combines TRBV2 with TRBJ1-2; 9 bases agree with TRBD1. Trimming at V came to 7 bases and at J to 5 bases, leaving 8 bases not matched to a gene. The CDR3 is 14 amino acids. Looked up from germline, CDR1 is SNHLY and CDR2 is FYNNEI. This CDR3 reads CASMGQGMTYGYTF. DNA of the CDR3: TGTGCCAGCATGGGACAGGGCATGACTTATGGCTACACCTTC.

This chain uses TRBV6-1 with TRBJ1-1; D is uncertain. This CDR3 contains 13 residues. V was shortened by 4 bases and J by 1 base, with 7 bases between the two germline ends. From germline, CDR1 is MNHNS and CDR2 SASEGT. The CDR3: CASSARSNTEAFF. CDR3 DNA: TGTGCCAGCAGTGCCCGTTCGAACACTGAAGCTTTCTTT.

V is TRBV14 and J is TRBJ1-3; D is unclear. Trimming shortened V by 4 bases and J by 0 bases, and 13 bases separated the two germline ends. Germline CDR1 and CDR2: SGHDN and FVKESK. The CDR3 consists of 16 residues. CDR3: CASSPRGGDSGNTIYF. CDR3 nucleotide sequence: TGTGCCAGCAGCCCCCGAGGTGGCGACTCTGGAAACACCATATATTTT.

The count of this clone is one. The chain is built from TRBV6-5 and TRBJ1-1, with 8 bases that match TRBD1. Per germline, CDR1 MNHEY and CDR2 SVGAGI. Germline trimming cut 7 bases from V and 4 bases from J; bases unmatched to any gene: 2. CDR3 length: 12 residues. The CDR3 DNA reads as TGTGCCAGCACTACAGGGGGCACTGAAGCTTTCTTT. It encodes CASTTGGTEAFF.

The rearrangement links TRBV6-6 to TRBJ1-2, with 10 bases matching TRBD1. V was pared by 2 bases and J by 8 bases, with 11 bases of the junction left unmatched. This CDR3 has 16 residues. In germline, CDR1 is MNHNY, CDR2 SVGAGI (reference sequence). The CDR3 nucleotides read TGTGCCAGCAGTTACGCCCCCGGGACAGGGGCCGGGGGCTACACCTTC. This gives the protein CASSYAPGTGAGGYTF.

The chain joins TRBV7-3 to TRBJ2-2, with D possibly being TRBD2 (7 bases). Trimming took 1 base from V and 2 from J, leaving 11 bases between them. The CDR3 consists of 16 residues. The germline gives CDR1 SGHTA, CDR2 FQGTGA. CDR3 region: CASSLMGGLNTGELFF. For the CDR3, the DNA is TGTGCCAGCAGCTTAATGGGGGGGCTTAACACCGGGGAGCTGTTTTTT.

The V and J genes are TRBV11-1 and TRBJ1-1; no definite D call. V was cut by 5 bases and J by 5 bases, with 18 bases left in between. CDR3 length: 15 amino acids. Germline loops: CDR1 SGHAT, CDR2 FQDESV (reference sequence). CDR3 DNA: TGTGCCAGCAGCAGCGGTATGTGGGGAGGGACTGAAGCTTTCTTT. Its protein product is CASSSGMWGGTEAFF.

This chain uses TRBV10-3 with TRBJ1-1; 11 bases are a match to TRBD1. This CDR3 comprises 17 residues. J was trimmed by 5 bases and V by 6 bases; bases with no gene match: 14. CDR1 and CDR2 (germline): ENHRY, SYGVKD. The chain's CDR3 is CAIRPGTGGERRTEAFF. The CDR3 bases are TGTGCCATCAGACCCGGGACAGGGGGAGAGAGGCGGACTGAAGCTTTCTTT.

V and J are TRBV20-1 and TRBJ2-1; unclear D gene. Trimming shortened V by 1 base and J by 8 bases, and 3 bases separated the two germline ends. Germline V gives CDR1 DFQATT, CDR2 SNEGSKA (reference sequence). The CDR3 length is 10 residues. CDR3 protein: CSARVDEQFF. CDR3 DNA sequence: TGCAGTGCTAGAGTCGATGAGCAGTTCTTC.